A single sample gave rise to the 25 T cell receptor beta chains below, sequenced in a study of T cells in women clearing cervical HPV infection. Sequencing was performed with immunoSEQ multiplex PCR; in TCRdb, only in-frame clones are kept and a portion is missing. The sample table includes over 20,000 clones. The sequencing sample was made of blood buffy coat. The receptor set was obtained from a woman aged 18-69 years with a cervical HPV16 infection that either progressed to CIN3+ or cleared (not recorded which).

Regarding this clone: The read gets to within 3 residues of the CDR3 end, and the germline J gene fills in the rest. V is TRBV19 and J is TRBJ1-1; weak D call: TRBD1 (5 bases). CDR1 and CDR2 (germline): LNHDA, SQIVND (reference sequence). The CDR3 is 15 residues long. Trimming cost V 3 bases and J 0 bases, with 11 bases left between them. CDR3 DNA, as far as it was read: TGTGCCAGTAGTATCTCTCCAGGGATGAACACTGAA. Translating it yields CASSISPGMNTE. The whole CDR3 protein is CASSISPGMNTEAFF.

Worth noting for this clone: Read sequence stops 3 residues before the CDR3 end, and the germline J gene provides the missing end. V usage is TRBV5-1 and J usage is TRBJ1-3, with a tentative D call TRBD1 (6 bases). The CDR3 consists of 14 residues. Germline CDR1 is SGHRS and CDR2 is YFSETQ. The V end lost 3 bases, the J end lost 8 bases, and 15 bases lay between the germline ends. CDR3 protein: CASSSQGTADTIYF. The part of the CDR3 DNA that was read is TGCGCCAGCAGCTCTCAGGGGACGGCCGACACC.

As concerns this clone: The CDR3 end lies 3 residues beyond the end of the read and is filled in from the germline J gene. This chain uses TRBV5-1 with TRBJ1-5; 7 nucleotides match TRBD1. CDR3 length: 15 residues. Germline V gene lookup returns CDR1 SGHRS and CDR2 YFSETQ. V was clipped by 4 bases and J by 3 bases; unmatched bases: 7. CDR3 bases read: TGCGCCAGCAGCCCTGCGACAGGGTCCAATCAGCCC. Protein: CASSPATGSNQP. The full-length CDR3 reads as CASSPATGSNQPQHF.

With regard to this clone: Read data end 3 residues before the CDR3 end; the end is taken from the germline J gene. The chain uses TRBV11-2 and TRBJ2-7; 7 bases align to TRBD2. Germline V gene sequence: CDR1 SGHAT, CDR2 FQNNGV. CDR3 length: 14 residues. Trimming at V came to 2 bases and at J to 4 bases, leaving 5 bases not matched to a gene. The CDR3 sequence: CASSLTGGWYEQYF. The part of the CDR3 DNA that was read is TGTGCCAGCAGCTTAACCGGGGGGTGGTACGAG.

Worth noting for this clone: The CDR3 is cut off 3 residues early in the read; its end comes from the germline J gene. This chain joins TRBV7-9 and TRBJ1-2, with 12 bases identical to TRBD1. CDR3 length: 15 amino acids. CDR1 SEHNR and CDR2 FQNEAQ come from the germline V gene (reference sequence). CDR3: CASSLGQGAIQGYTF. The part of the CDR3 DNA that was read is TGTGCCAGCAGCTTGGGACAGGGGGCGATACAGGGC.

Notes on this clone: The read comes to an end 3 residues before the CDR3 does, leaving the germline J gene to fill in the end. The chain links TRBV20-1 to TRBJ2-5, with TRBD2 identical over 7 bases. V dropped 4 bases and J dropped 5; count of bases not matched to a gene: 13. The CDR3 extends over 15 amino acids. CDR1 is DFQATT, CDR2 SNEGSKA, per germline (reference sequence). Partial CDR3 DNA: TGCAGTGCTACGCCCAGAGGGAGGGCGGGGGAGACC. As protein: CSATPRGRAGET. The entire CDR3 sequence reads CSATPRGRAGETQYF.

The CDR3: CASSVGSTGNYGYTF. The sequenced part of the CDR3 DNA is TGTGCCAGCAGCGTAGGTTCAACGGGGAACTATGGC. V is TRBV9 and J is TRBJ1-2; D is unclear. The read ends 3 residues shy of where the CDR3 ends; the end is completed using the germline J gene. CDR1 and CDR2 (germline): SGDLS, YYNGEE. This CDR3 region has 15 residues. V lost 0 bases to trimming and J lost 2 bases, with 11 bases between them.

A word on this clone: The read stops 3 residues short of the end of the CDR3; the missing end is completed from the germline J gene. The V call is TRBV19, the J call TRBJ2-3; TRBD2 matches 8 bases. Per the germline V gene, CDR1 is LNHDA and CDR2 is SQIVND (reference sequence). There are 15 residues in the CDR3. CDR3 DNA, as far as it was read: TGTGCCAGTAGTCCCCCAGCGGGGACTAGAGGGACG. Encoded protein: CASSPPAGTRGT. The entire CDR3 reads CASSPPAGTRGTQYF.

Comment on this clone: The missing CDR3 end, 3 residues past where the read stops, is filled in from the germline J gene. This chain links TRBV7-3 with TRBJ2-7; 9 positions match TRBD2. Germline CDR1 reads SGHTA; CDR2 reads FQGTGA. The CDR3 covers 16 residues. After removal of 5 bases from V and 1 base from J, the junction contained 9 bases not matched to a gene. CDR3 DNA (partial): TGTGCCAGCAGCCCCGCCGGGAGCGGGGGGTCCTACGAG. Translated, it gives CASSPAGSGGSYE. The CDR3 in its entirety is CASSPAGSGGSYEQYF.

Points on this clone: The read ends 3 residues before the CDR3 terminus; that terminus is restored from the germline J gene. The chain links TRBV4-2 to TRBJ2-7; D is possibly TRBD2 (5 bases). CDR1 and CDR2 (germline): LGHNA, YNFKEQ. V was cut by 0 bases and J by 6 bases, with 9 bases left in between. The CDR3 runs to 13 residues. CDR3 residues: CASSQERGREQYF. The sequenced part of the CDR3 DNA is TGTGCCAGCAGCCAAGAGAGAGGGCGCGAG.

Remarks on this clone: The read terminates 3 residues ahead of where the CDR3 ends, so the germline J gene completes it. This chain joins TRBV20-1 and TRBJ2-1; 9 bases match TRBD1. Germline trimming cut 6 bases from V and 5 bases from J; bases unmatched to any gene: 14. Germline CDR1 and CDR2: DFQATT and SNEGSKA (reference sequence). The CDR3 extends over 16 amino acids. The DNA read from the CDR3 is TGCAGTGCGTTGGAGTTCGGACAGGGGCAAAACAATGAG. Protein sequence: CSALEFGQGQNNE. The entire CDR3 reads CSALEFGQGQNNEQFF.

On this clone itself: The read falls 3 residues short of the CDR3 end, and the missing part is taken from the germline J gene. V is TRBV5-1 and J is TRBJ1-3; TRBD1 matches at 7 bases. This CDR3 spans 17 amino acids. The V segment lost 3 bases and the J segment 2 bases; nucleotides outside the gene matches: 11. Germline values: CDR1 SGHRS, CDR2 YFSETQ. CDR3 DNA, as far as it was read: TGCGCCAGCAGCTACGGACAGGCCCGTGTCGCTGGAAACACC. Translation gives CASSYGQARVAGNT. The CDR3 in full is CASSYGQARVAGNTIYF.

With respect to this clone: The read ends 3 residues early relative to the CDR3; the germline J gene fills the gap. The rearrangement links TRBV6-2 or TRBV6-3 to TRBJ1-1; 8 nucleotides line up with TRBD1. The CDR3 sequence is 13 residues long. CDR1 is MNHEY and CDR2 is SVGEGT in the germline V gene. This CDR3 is CASSPGQAQTAFF. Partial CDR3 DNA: TGTGCCAGCAGCCCGGGACAGGCTCAGACC.

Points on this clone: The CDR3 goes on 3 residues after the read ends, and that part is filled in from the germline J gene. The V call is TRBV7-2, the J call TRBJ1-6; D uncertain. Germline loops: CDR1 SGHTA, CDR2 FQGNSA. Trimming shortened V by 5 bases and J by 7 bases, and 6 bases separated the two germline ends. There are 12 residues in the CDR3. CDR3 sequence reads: CASSPGNSPLHF. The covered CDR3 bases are TGTGCCAGCAGCCCCGGGAATTCACCC.

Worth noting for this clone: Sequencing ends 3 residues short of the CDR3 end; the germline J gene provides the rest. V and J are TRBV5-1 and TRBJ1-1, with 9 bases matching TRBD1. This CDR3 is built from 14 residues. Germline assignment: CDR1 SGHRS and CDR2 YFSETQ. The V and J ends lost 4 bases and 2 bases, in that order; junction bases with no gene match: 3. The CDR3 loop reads CASSRQGVNTEAFF. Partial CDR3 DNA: TGCGCCAGCAGCAGACAGGGGGTAAACACTGAA. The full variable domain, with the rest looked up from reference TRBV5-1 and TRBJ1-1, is KAGVTQTPRYLIKTRGQQVTLSCSPISGHRSVSWYQQTPGQGLQFLFEYFSETQRNKGNFPGRFSGRQFSNSRSEMNVSTLELGDSALYLCASSRQGVNTEAFFGQGTRLTVV.

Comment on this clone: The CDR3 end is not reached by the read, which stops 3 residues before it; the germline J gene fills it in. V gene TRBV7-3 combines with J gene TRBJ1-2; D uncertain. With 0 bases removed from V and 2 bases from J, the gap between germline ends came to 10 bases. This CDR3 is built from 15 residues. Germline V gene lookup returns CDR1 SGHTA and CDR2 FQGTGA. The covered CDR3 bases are TGTGCCAGCAGCTTAACTTCCGGGTCAAACTATGGC. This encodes CASSLTSGSNYG. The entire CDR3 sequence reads CASSLTSGSNYGYTF. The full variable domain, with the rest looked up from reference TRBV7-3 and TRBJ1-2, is GAGVSQTPSNKVTEKGKYVELRCDPISGHTALYWYRQSLGQGPEFLIYFQGTGAADDSGLPNDRFFAVRPEGSVSTLKIQRTERGDSAVYLCASSLTSGSNYGYTFGSGTRLTVV.

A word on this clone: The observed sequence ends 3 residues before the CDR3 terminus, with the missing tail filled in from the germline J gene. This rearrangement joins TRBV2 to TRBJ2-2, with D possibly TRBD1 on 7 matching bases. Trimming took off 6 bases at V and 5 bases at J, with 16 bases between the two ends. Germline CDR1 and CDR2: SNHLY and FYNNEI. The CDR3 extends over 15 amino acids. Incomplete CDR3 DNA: TGTGCCAGCAGGTTGGAGGGGGCTATAACCGGGGAG. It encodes CASRLEGAITGE. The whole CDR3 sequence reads CASRLEGAITGELFF.

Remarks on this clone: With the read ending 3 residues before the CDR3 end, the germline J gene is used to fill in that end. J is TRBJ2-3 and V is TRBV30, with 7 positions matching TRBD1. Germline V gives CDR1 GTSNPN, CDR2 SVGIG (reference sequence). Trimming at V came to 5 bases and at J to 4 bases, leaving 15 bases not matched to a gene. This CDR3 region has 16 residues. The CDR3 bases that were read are TGTGCCTGGCTTCATTTTGAGACAGGGATCTCAGATACG. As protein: CAWLHFETGISDT. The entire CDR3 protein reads CAWLHFETGISDTQYF.

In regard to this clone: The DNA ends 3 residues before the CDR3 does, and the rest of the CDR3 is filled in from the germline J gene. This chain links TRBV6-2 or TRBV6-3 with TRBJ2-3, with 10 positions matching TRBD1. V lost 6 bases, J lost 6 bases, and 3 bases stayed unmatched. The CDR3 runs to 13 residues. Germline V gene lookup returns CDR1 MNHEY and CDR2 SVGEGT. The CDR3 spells CASRRTGGDTQYF. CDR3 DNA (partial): TGTGCCAGCAGGAGGACAGGGGGTGATACG.

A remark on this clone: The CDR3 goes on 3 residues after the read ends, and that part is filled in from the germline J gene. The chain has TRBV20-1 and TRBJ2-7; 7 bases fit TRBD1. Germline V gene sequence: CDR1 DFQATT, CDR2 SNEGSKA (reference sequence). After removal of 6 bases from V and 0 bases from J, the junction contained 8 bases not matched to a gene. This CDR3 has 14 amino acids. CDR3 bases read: TGCAGTGCCGAAAACAGACAGGGCTCCTACGAG. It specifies CSAENRQGSYE. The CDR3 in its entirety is CSAENRQGSYEQYF.

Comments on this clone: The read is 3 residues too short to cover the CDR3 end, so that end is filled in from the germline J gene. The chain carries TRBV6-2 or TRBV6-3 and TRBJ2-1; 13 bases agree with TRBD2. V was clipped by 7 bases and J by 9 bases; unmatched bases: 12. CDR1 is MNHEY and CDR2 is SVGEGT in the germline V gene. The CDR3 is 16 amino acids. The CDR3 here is CASTPGLAGKITEQFF. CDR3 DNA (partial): TGTGCCAGCACTCCGGGACTAGCGGGAAAAATCACTGAG.

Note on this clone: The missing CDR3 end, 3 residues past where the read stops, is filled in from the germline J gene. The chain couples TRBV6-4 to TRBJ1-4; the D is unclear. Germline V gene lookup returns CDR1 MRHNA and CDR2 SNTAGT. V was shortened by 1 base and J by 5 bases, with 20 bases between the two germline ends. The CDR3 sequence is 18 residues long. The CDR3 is CASSDWELSFSENEKLFF. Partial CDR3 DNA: TGTGCCAGCAGTGACTGGGAGCTATCCTTTAGCGAGAATGAAAAA.

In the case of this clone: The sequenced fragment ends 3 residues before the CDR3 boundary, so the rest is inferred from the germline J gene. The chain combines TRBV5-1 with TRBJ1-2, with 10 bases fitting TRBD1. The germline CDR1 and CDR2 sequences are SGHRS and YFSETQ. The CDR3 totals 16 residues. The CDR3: CASRPEPGQGRTGYTF. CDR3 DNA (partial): TGCGCCAGCAGGCCAGAACCGGGACAGGGGAGGACCGGC.

CDR3: CASSFTGEGNTIYF. Incomplete CDR3 DNA: TGTGCCAGCAGCTTCACAGGGGAGGGAAACACC. The J gene is TRBJ1-3, the V gene TRBV13, with TRBD1 matching over 7 bases. The read finishes 3 residues shy of the CDR3 end, and the germline J gene is used to complete it. The junction had 3 bases not matched to a gene; V was cut back by 3 bases and J by 4 bases. The CDR3 extends over 14 amino acids. Germline CDR1 is PRHDT and CDR2 is FYEKMQ (reference sequence).

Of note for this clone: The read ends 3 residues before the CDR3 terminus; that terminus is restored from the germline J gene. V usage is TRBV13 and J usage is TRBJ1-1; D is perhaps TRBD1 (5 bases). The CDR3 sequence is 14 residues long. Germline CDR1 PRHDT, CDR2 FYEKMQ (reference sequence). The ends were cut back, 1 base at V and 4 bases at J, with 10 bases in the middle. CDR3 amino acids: CASSLVGGSTEAFF. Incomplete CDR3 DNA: TGTGCCAGCAGCTTAGTGGGGGGAAGCACTGAA.